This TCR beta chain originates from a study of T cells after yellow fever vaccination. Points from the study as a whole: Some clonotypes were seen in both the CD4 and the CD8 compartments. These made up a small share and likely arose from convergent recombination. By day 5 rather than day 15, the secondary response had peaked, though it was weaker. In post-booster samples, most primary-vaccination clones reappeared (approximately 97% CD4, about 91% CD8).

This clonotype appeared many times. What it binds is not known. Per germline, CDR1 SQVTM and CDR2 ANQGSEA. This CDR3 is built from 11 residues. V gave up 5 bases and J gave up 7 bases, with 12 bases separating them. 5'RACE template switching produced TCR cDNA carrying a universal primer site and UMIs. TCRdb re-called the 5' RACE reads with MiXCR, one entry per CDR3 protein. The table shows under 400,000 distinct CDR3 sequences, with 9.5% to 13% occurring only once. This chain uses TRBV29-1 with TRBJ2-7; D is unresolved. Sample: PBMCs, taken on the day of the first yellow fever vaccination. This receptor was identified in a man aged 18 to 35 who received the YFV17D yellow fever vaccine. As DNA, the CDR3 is TGCAGCGTTTCGAATGTGGGGGAGCAGTACGTC. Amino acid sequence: CSVSNVGEQYV.